The source of this TCR beta chain is a study of cytomegalovirus exposure and HLA in healthy donors. This clone was seen once. Primers for the PCR totalled 60 Vbeta and 13 Jbeta. Method: immunoSEQ multiplex PCR; TCRdb's copy keeps in-frame clones and lacks some. The sample contains 95,000 to 100,000 clones, 76% of which appear only once. Germline V gene data show CDR1 as SGHAT and CDR2 as FQNNGV. The CDR3 length is 14 residues. Deletions cut 6 bases from V and 8 bases from J, with 16 bases between. Sample: PBMCs. This receptor was obtained from a man aged 35 to 55 in good health and CMV-seronegative. The rearrangement uses TRBV11-2 and TRBJ1-4; D is uncertain. The CDR3 sequence: CASRSMRDWEKLFF. The CDR3 bases are TGTGCCAGCAGGTCGATGAGGGATTGGGAAAAACTGTTTTTT.